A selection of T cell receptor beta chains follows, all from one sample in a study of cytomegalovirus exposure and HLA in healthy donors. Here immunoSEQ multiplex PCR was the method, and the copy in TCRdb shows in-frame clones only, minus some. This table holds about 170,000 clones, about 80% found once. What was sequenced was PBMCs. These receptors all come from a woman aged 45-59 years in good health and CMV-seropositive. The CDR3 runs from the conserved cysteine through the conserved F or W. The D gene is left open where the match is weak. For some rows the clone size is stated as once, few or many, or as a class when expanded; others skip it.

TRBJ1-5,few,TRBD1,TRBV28,TGTGCCAGCAGTATCAACAGGGGCATGGGCAATCAGCCCCAGCATTTT,CASSINRGMGNQPQHF
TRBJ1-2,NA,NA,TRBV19,TGTGCTGTCTCCACGAGGACGGGGACAAACTATGGCTACACCTTC,CAVSTRTGTNYGYTF
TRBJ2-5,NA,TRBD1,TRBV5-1,TGCGCCAGCAGCCGGGACAGCAACCAAGAGACCCAGTACTTC,CASSRDSNQETQYF
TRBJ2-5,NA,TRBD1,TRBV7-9,TGTGCCAGCAGCTTAGCGGACAGGTTTGCCCAGTACTTC,CASSLADRFAQYF
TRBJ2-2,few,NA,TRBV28,TGTGCCAGCACCACGACAGGGAACACCGGGGAGCTGTTTTTT,CASTTTGNTGELFF
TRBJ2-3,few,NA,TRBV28,TGTGCCAGCACCGAAGTGGGCGATACGCAGTATTTT,CASTEVGDTQYF
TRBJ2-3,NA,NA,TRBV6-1,TGTGCCAGCAGTGAAGCGAGAGCAGATACGCAGTATTTT,CASSEARADTQYF
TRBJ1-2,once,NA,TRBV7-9,TGTGCCAGCAGCCGACGGAGTGATGGCTACACCTTC,CASSRRSDGYTF
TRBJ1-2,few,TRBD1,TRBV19,TGTGCCAGTAGTATGGCCTGGGGACAGCTCTATGGCTACACCTTC,CASSMAWGQLYGYTF
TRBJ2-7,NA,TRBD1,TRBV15,TGTGCCGCCAGCATGGGCCAGGGGGTGACCTACGAGCAGTACTTC,CAASMGQGVTYEQYF
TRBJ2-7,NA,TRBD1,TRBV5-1,TGCGCCAGCAGCTTCTCGGACAGGGAAGCAGACTACGAGCAGTACTTC,CASSFSDREADYEQYF
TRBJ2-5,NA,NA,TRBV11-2,TGTGCCAGCAGCTTGGGCTTGGAAGAGACCCAGTACTTC,CASSLGLEETQYF
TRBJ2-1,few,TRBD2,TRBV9,TGTGCCAGCAGCGTAGGGCTAGCGGGAGACATCGATGAGCAGTTCTTC,CASSVGLAGDIDEQFF
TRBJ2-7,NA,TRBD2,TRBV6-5,TGTGCCAGCAGTGGTTCTAGCGGGTGCGTACCTTTC,CASSGSSGCVPF
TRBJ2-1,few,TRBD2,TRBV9,TGTGCCAGCAGCGCGGGGGGGATCCGGAGCTCCTACAATGAGCAGTTCTTC,CASSAGGIRSSYNEQFF
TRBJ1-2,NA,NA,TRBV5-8,TGTGCCAGCAGCTTGCGGGGTGTCAACTATGGCTACACCTTC,CASSLRGVNYGYTF
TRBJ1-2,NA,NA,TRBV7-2,TGTGCCAGCAGCTTAGTACGTGAGAACTATGGCTACACCTTC,CASSLVRENYGYTF
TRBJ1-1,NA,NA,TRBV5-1,TGCGCCAGCAGCTTGGAACAGGGTCTCACTGAAGCTTTCTTT,CASSLEQGLTEAFF
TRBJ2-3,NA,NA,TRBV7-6,TGTGCCAGCAGCTTAGCGGCGGGATCACCCGGAGATACGCAGTATTTT,CASSLAAGSPGDTQYF
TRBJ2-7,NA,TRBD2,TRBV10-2,TGCGCCAGCGGGAGGGCCCTGAGCGAGCAGTACTTC,CASGRALSEQYF
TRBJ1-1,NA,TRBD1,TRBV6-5,TGTGCCAGCAGTTACCGTGACAGGGGGCCGGGAGCTTTCTTT,CASSYRDRGPGAFF
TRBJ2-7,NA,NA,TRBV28,TGTGCCAGCTTCCCCGGCGGGGCTAGCGCCTCCTACGAGCAGTACTTC,CASFPGGASASYEQYF
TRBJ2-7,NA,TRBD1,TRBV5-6,TGTGCCAGCAGCTTATATGACAGGGGCTACGAGCAGTACTTC,CASSLYDRGYEQYF
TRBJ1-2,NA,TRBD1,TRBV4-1,TGCGCCAGCAGCCATGGACAGGGGGCGCCGATTCATGGCTACACCTTC,CASSHGQGAPIHGYTF
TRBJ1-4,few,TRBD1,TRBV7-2,TGTGCCAGCAGCTCCCAGACAGGGCTAAATGAAAAACTGTTTTTT,CASSSQTGLNEKLFF
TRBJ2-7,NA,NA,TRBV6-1,TGTGCCAGCAGTGAAGCGGGGGCTAGCGGTGCCTACGAGCAGTACTTC,CASSEAGASGAYEQYF
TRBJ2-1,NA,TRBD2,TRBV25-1,TGTGCCAGCAGGTCGACCGGGGGAGGGAATGAGCAGTTCTTC,CASRSTGGGNEQFF
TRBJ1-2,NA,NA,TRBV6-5,TGTGCCAGCAGTTCTCGGGAGGGTTATGGCTACACCTTC,CASSSREGYGYTF
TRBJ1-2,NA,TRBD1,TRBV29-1,TGCAGCGTTGTGCGTCCGGGACAGGGGGGCTCGTATGGCTACACCTTC,CSVVRPGQGGSYGYTF